This TCR beta chain was identified in a study of shared clonotypes between healthy human individuals. Some clones are missing from TCRdb's copy, which holds only in-frame ones; the method was immunoSEQ multiplex PCR. The sample includes over a million clones, around 78% of them seen just once. This CDR3 has 14 amino acids. The germline V gene encodes CDR1 SEHNR and CDR2 FQNEAQ (reference sequence). V dropped 1 base and J dropped 3 bases, with 9 bases sitting between them. Donors, without exception, were Caucasian adults residing in Nashville, Tennessee. Sequencing used memory CD4+ T cells from PBMCs. Indicated subset: CD45RA-negative fraction. The chain combines TRBV7-9 with TRBJ1-1; D gene unclear. The TCR was taken from a young man in good health. Some clones in this sample may be carry-over from other donors' samples. The CDR3 DNA reads TGTGCCAGCAGCTTAGAATTTGGCGACACTGAAGCTTTCTTT. Translated: CASSLEFGDTEAFF.